The subject of this entry is one T cell receptor (beta chain). Antigen specificity is unknown. This specimen comes from a study of T cell responses to AZD1222 COVID-19 vaccine. Study results and caveats: There were repertoire samples only from the period after the peak T cell response. Spike-spanning, vaccine-associated CD4 TCRs were dominant at 160-218 and 743-854. Spike-specific TCR breadth and depth grew following two AZD1222 doses. It should be noted that donors were predominantly white British and more often female, and clonal diversity was possibly underestimated.

Trimming pared 0 bases from V and 0 bases from J, leaving 11 bases between. The CDR3 contains 15 residues. Germline CDR1 reads GTSNPN; CDR2 reads SVGIG (reference sequence). This table comes from immunoSEQ multiplex PCR, and its TCRdb copy is limited to in-frame clones, with some not included. Seen here are about 130,000 clones, over 75% observed once, and the top ten hold 5% to 6%. The source was peripheral blood, collected 28 days after the second AZD1222 dose. V and J are TRBV30 and TRBJ1-2, with a tentative D call TRBD1 (6 bases). The receptor comes from an adult who received the AZD1222 COVID-19 vaccine. CDR3 loop: CAWSVARGPNYGYTF. The CDR3 bases are TGTGCCTGGAGTGTAGCACGGGGGCCTAACTATGGCTACACCTTC.